This is a list of T cell receptor beta chains from one sample in a study of blood T cell repertoires in COVID-19. Repertoires were generated with immunoSEQ multiplex PCR, while TCRdb's copy carries only in-frame clones and drops some. The sample records some 520,000 clones, approximately 89% being singletons. The sample consisted of peripheral blood. These receptors were taken from a man in his late teens or twenties with COVID-19, enrolled during active disease. CDR3s include the opening cysteine and the closing phenylalanine or tryptophan. A D gene is named only where the DNA matches it firmly. Rows give clone size only sometimes, using once, few, many, or a class for an expanded clone.

clone_size,v_call,d_call,j_call,cdr3_aa,cdr3_nt
-,TRBV6-5,-,TRBJ1-1,CASVGSSGESTEAFF,TGTGCCAGCGTTGGTTCCTCGGGGGAGAGCACTGAAGCTTTCTTT
-,TRBV29-1,-,TRBJ1-1,CSVTGLYTEAFF,TGCAGCGTTACAGGGCTTTACACTGAAGCTTTCTTT
-,TRBV11-3,TRBD2,TRBJ2-1,CASSFGLGYGGEQFF,TGTGCCAGCAGCTTCGGACTAGGTTATGGGGGTGAGCAGTTCTTC
-,TRBV19,-,TRBJ2-1,CASSITGTPYNEQFF,TGTGCCAGTAGTATCACGGGAACCCCCTACAATGAGCAGTTCTTC
-,TRBV6-5,-,TRBJ2-1,CASSQQGSRNEQFF,TGTGCCAGCAGCCAACAGGGTTCTCGTAATGAGCAGTTCTTC
-,TRBV18,-,TRBJ2-7,CASSPAPSQAEQYF,TGTGCCAGCTCACCAGCGCCGTCCCAGGCGGAGCAGTACTTC
few,TRBV11-2,-,TRBJ2-7,CASSLGALYEQYF,TGTGCCAGCAGCTTAGGTGCACTCTACGAGCAGTACTTC
-,TRBV5-4,-,TRBJ2-5,CASSGQVKGGRETQYF,TGTGCCAGCAGCGGCCAAGTCAAAGGGGGTAGAGAGACCCAGTACTTC
once,TRBV5-6,TRBD2,TRBJ2-1,CASSLEGGAYNEQFF,TGTGCCAGCAGCTTGGAGGGAGGGGCCTACAATGAGCAGTTCTTC
-,TRBV6-5,TRBD2,TRBJ2-3,CASSRLAGGDTQYF,TGTGCCAGCAGTAGACTAGCGGGAGGGGATACGCAGTATTTT
once,TRBV28,TRBD1,TRBJ1-4,CASRIQGVEEKLFF,TGTGCCAGCAGGATACAGGGGGTGGAAGAAAAACTGTTTTTT
-,TRBV20-1,-,TRBJ1-1,CSARSVTEAFF,TGCAGTGCTAGATCAGTGACTGAAGCTTTCTTT
-,TRBV19,TRBD2,TRBJ2-7,CASRITGTSPREQYF,TGTGCCAGTAGAATAACCGGGACTAGCCCCCGCGAGCAGTACTTC
-,TRBV11-2,-,TRBJ2-1,CASSLDTRVDEQFF,TGTGCCAGCAGCTTAGATACTAGGGTGGATGAGCAGTTCTTC
once,TRBV10-1,-,TRBJ1-3,CASSGVQGSASGNTIYF,TGCGCCAGCAGTGGGGTACAGGGATCGGCCTCTGGAAACACCATATATTTT
-,TRBV4-1,-,TRBJ2-3,CASKSEPGQVTDTQYF,TGCGCCAGCAAGTCCGAACCGGGACAAGTCACAGATACGCAGTATTTT
-,TRBV18,-,TRBJ1-2,CASSPRTSLPTYGYTF,TGTGCCAGCTCACCAAGGACTTCACTACCCACCTATGGCTACACCTTC
-,TRBV4-1,TRBD1,TRBJ1-2,CASSQSRTGAYGYTF,TGCGCCAGCAGCCAATCCCGGACAGGGGCCTATGGCTACACCTTC
-,TRBV9,-,TRBJ2-1,CASSAHDRYRDEQFF,TGTGCCAGCAGCGCCCATGACAGGTACAGGGATGAGCAGTTCTTC
-,TRBV7-8,TRBD2,TRBJ2-1,CASSQSQVLRASGSNEQFF,TGTGCCAGCAGCCAGAGTCAGGTTCTTCGCGCTAGCGGGAGTAATGAGCAGTTCTTC